This TCR beta chain derives from a study of cytomegalovirus exposure and HLA in healthy donors. Findings of the study overall: There were 150 to 200 TCR beta chains listed as cytomegalovirus-associated. Fewer N-insertions (relative to the 666-donor mean) were reportedly seen in an Asian-associated ancestry cluster in a later analysis. With later analysis, a missense DCLRE1C variant became linked to TCR beta V- and J-gene trimming.

The PCR used 60 Vbeta and 13 Jbeta primers. Assay: immunoSEQ multiplex PCR; the TCRdb copy retains only in-frame clones and omits some. Among 170,000 or so clones listed, roughly 80% were seen once. Worth noting for this clone: Its antigen is not identified.

The receptor's source is a man aged 25-40 years in good health and CMV-seropositive. The source material was PBMCs.

The CDR3 protein is CASSGPSTESSYEQYF. In DNA form, the CDR3 reads TGTGCCAGCAGCGGGCCCTCGACAGAGAGCTCCTACGAGCAGTACTTC. The V gene is TRBV9, the J gene TRBJ2-7; D may be TRBD1 (5 bases). This CDR3 comprises 16 residues. Germline CDR1 is SGDLS and CDR2 is YYNGEE. V was pared by 3 bases and J by 0 bases, with 16 bases between.